A single sample is the source of the 24 T cell receptor beta chains below, sequenced in a study of neurological immune-mediated disorders (dated by TCRdb to the late 2010s). The library relied on 5' RACE. Data came from an Illumina HiSeq 2500. Using fastp trimming at Q25 and MiXCR clonotype assembly, TCRdb reanalyzed the public sequencing data and kept in-frame beta chains. Here each entry gathers all rows of one CDR3 protein and keeps the most common genes and DNA. This sample holds about 59,000 distinct CDR3 sequences; around 24% were observed only once. 4.6% of the sample belongs to the ten largest clones. Per the publication, the time point label means: technical triplicate 2. The material sequenced was PBMCs. These receptors all stem from a man aged 55 to 69 with HTLV-1-associated myelopathy (HAM/TSP).

This clonotype was counted ten times or more. The chain employs TRBV20-1 and TRBJ2-7; 13 bases line up with TRBD2. The CDR3 sequence is 14 residues long. Germline V CDR1 and CDR2: DFQATT, SNEGSKA (reference sequence). V lost 5 bases to trimming and J lost 4 bases; unmatched junction nucleotides: 5. Written as DNA, the CDR3 is TGCAGTGCTCTTACTAGCGGGAGGGCGTACGAGCAGTACTTC. It specifies CSALTSGRAYEQYF.

Many counts were recorded for this clonotype. The V call is TRBV5-1, the J call TRBJ2-7; TRBD1 matches 8 bases. The germline CDR1 and CDR2 sequences are SGHRS and YFSETQ. This CDR3 region has 13 residues. The V gene end was trimmed by 4 bases and the J gene end by 5 bases; junction bases not matched to a gene: 5. CDR3 protein: CASSLQGEDEQYF. CDR3 nucleotides: TGCGCCAGCAGCCTACAGGGGGAAGACGAGCAGTACTTC.

This clonotype was recorded many times. The rearrangement joins TRBV20-1 to TRBJ1-1; TRBD1 might be the D (6 bases). The V end lost 1 base, the J end lost 8 bases, and 17 bases lay between the germline ends. CDR1 and CDR2 from the germline V gene are DFQATT and SNEGSKA (reference sequence). The CDR3 has 14 amino acids. The CDR3 DNA follows: TGCAGTGCTAGAGGTAGTCCAGGGGTCGTCGAAGCTTTCTTT. Amino acid sequence: CSARGSPGVVEAFF.

This clonotype was found many times. The rearrangement links TRBV5-5 to TRBJ2-7, with D possibly being TRBD1 (5 bases). The CDR3 totals 14 residues. Trimming pared 4 bases from V and 6 bases from J, leaving 17 bases between. Germline values: CDR1 SGHKS, CDR2 YYEKEE (reference sequence). CDR3 bases: TGTGCCAGCAGCCCTGGCCCTCAAAGGGGCGAGCAGTACTTC. This sequence encodes CASSPGPQRGEQYF.

This chain joins TRBV28 and TRBJ2-7; the D call may be TRBD1 or TRBD2 (6 bases each). The germline gives CDR1 MDHEN, CDR2 SYDVKM. The CDR3 is 15 residues long. Between the trimmed V and J ends, which lost 2 bases and 4 bases, there was a span of 15 bases. This CDR3 is CASSLGGTFPYEQYF. The CDR3 DNA reads as TGTGCCAGCAGTTTAGGAGGGACATTCCCTTACGAGCAGTACTTC.

The rearrangement links TRBV7-2 to TRBJ1-5; D gene uncertain. Between the trimmed V and J ends, which lost 0 bases and 7 bases, there was a span of 13 bases. Per the germline V gene, CDR1 is SGHTA and CDR2 is FQGNSA. The CDR3 sequence is 15 residues long. CDR3 nucleotide sequence: TGTGCCAGCAGCTTAGCCGACCATCCAACCCAGCCCCAGCATTTT. Its protein is CASSLADHPTQPQHF.

Many counts were recorded for this clonotype. Here the CDR3 reads CASSLGRDYEQYF. The CDR3 DNA follows: TGCGCCAGCAGCTTGGGCAGGGACTACGAGCAGTACTTC. The chain links TRBV5-1 to TRBJ2-7; tentatively, D is TRBD1 (5 bases). The CDR3 is 13 residues long. Germline CDR1 reads SGHRS; CDR2 reads YFSETQ. Trimming left V 0 bases short and J 3 bases short, with 7 bases between. The full variable domain, rest sourced from reference TRBV5-1 and TRBJ2-7, is KAGVTQTPRYLIKTRGQQVTLSCSPISGHRSVSWYQQTPGQGLQFLFEYFSETQRNKGNFPGRFSGRQFSNSRSEMNVSTLELGDSALYLCASSLGRDYEQYFGPGTRLTVT.

In its sample, this clonotype was seen once. The V and J genes are TRBV29-1 and TRBJ2-7; weak D call: TRBD1 (6 bases). Looked up from germline, CDR1 is SQVTM and CDR2 is ANQGSEA. The CDR3 is 13 amino acids. V lost 4 bases and J 0 bases, leaving 10 bases between the germline ends. CDR3 region: CSVVGRGSYEQYF. In nucleotides, the CDR3 is TGCAGCGTTGTGGGCAGGGGCTCCTACGAGCAGTACTTC.

This clonotype has ten or more counts. The chain links TRBV20-1 to TRBJ2-1; 7 bases align to TRBD2. Germline loops: CDR1 DFQATT, CDR2 SNEGSKA (reference sequence). The V and J ends lost 5 bases and 6 bases, in that order; junction bases with no gene match: 16. This CDR3 is 16 amino acids long. The CDR3 here is CSASPVGGSIINEQFF. In DNA, the CDR3 is TGCAGTGCTTCCCCTGTCGGCGGGAGTATCATCAATGAGCAGTTCTTC.

This clonotype appeared a few times. A clone one base away is much larger, so this may be a read error. The V gene is TRBV20-1, the J gene TRBJ2-4, with D unresolved. Germline CDR1 DFQATT, CDR2 SNEGSKA (reference sequence). The CDR3 is 13 amino acids. V was shortened by 6 bases and J by 1 base, with 10 bases between the two germline ends. In nucleotides, the CDR3 is TGCAGTGCGCAGCTGTTCGCCAAAAACATTCAGTACTTC. Translation: CSAQLFAKNIQYF.

The V and J genes are TRBV27 and TRBJ2-4; the match to TRBD1 covers 7 bases. This CDR3 has 14 residues. Per germline, CDR1 MNHEY and CDR2 SMNVEV (reference sequence). J was trimmed by 9 bases and V by 4 bases; bases with no gene match: 9. The CDR3 DNA is TGTGCCAGCAGTTCCGACAGGGTGAAAGGCATTCAGTACTTC. This encodes CASSSDRVKGIQYF.

This clonotype was picked up a small number of times. The chain carries TRBV18 and TRBJ2-1; a weak D match, TRBD2 (5 bases). The CDR3 extends over 16 amino acids. The germline V and J ends were trimmed by 1 base and 15 bases, with 25 bases remaining between them. Germline loops: CDR1 KGHSH, CDR2 LQKENI. The CDR3 loop is CASSPRPHLKAYEGFF. Here the CDR3 DNA reads TGTGCCAGCTCACCACGTCCCCATTTAAAAGCTTACGAGGGGTTCTTC.

This clonotype was counted ten times or more. This rearrangement joins TRBV12-3 or TRBV12-4 to TRBJ1-5, with a possible D match to TRBD1 (5 bases). Trimming pared 3 bases from V and 1 base from J, leaving 10 bases between. There are 15 residues in the CDR3. CDR3 sequence (DNA): TGTGCCAGCAGTTTCGGGGGTGAGAGCAATCAGCCCCAGCATTTT. This sequence encodes CASSFGGESNQPQHF.

This chain joins TRBV5-1 and TRBJ2-7; weak D call: TRBD2 (6 bases). Trimming left V 4 bases short and J 11 bases short, with 22 bases between. Germline CDR1 and CDR2: SGHRS and YFSETQ. The CDR3 runs 14 residues. CDR3 protein: CASSGDWGTEEKYF. The CDR3 DNA reads TGCGCCAGCAGCGGGGACTGGGGGACGGAGGAGAAGTACTTC.

This clonotype came up once. This may arise from a read error, as a much more abundant clone is one base away. V gene TRBV4-1 combines with J gene TRBJ2-1, with TRBD1 matching 8 bases. J gave up 7 bases and V 1 base, and 15 bases lay outside the gene matches. The CDR3 contains 18 residues. The V gene's germline CDR1 is MGHRA and CDR2 YSYEKL. The CDR3 loop reads CASSQAETVTGDPNEQFF. CDR3 nucleotides: TGCGCCAGCAGCCAAGCAGAAACCGTGACAGGGGACCCAAATGAGCAGTTCTTC.

This clonotype was picked up many times. The genes are TRBV5-1 and TRBJ1-1; D gene ambiguous. There are 12 residues in the CDR3. V was clipped by 0 bases and J by 6 bases, with 6 bases between them. Germline lookup yields CDR1 SGHRS and CDR2 YFSETQ. The CDR3 protein is CASSLAGSEAFF. Here the CDR3 DNA reads TGCGCCAGCAGCTTGGCCGGGTCTGAAGCTTTCTTT.

This clonotype was seen ten or more times. This chain joins TRBV28 and TRBJ2-1; maybe TRBD2 (6 bases). Trimming cost V 4 bases and J 9 bases, with 10 bases left between them. The CDR3 totals 12 residues. CDR1 and CDR2 from the germline V gene are MDHEN and SYDVKM. The CDR3 here is CASSWDGGEQFF. CDR3 coding DNA: TGTGCCAGCAGTTGGGACGGGGGTGAGCAGTTCTTC. The full variable domain, completed using reference TRBV28 and TRBJ2-1, is DVKVTQSSRYLVKRTGEKVFLECVQDMDHENMFWYRQDPGLGLRLIYFSYDVKMKEKGDIPEGYSVSREKKERFSLILESASTNQTSMYLCASSWDGGEQFFGPGTRLTVL.

This clonotype was found a few times. One end of the junction varies from germline; a read error may be responsible. J is TRBJ2-1 and V is TRBV7-7; 7 bases are a match to TRBD2. This CDR3 is 14 amino acids long. CDR1 and CDR2 (germline): SSHAT, FNYEAQ (reference sequence). CDR3 sequence reads: CASSGGGSYNEQFF. CDR3 nucleotides: TGTGCTAGCAGTGGCGGGGGCTCCTACAATGAGCAGTTCTTC.

This clonotype came up many times. The chain combines TRBV20-1 with TRBJ2-5, with a tentative D call TRBD2 (6 bases). The V gene lost 1 base and the J gene lost 5 bases, with 11 bases spanning the gap. The CDR3 contains 13 residues. Germline CDR1 and CDR2: DFQATT and SNEGSKA (reference sequence). The CDR3 protein is CSARAEGRETQYF. The CDR3 DNA reads TGCAGTGCTAGAGCTGAGGGGAGGGAGACCCAGTACTTC.

This clonotype was found many times. This rearrangement joins TRBV21-1 to TRBJ2-1; the table gives TRBD2 as D, unverified against the DNA. TRBV21-1 is a recognized pseudogene. This CDR3 region has 20 residues. The CDR3 DNA follows: TGTGCCAGCAGCGCAATAGGGGAGCTAGCGGGAGGTCGGCCCTACAATGAGCAGTTCTTC. Protein product: CASSAIGELAGGRPYNEQFF.

The sample holds many counts of this clonotype. The V and J genes are TRBV5-5 and TRBJ2-7; 12 bases agree with TRBD1. CDR1 and CDR2 from the germline V gene are SGHKS and YYEKEE (reference sequence). There are 15 residues in the CDR3. V lost 3 bases, J lost 7 bases, and 8 bases stayed unmatched. CDR3 DNA: TGTGCCAGCAGCTCGCCGGGGACAGGGGGCTGGGAGCAGTACTTC. Amino acid sequence: CASSSPGTGGWEQYF.

This clonotype was detected ten times or more. The chain carries TRBV27 and TRBJ2-3; D tentatively reads TRBD1 or TRBD2 (6 bases each). CDR1 MNHEY and CDR2 SMNVEV come from the germline V gene (reference sequence). The CDR3 extends over 17 amino acids. Trimming left V 5 bases short and J 6 bases short, with 24 bases between. CDR3 protein: CASSLGAGRRGADTQYF. The CDR3 bases are TGTGCCAGCAGTCTTGGGGCGGGGCGGAGGGGGGCCGATACGCAGTATTTT.

The sample holds a few counts of this clonotype. V is TRBV24-1 and J is TRBJ1-5; TRBD1 agrees at 7 bases. This CDR3 comprises 14 residues. Germline CDR1 and CDR2: KGHDR and SFDVKD. V shed 9 bases, J shed 2 bases, and the junction held 6 bases outside the gene matches. The CDR3 DNA reads TGTGCCACCCAGGGGGAAAGGGGCAATCAGCCCCAGCATTTT. Translation gives CATQGERGNQPQHF.

The sample holds many counts of this clonotype. The rearrangement links TRBV20-1 to TRBJ2-1; 16 bases map to TRBD2. The germline gives CDR1 DFQATT, CDR2 SNEGSKA (reference sequence). The CDR3 contains 18 residues. V lost 6 bases, J lost 9 bases, and 17 bases stayed unmatched. CDR3 nucleotide sequence: TGCAGTGCCTCACGTCCGGGACTAGCGGGAGGGCAGTATGGTGAGCAGTTCTTC. It specifies CSASRPGLAGGQYGEQFF.